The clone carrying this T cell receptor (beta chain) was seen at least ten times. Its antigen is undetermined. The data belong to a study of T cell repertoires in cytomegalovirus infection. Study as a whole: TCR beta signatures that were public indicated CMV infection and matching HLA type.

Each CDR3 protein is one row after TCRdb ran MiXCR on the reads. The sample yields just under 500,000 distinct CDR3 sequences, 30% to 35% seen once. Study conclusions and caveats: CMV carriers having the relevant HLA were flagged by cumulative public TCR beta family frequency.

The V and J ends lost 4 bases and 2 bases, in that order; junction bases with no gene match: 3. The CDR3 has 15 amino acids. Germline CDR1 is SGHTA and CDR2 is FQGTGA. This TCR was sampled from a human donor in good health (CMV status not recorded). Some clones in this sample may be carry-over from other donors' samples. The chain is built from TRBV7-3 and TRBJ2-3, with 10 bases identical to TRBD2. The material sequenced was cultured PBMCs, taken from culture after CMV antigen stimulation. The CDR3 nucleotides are TGTGCCAGCAGCTACGGGACTAGCGCCACAGATACGCAGTATTTT. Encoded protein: CASSYGTSATDTQYF. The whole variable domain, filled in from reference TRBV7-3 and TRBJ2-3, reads GAGVSQTPSNKVTEKGKYVELRCDPISGHTALYWYRQSLGQGPEFLIYFQGTGAADDSGLPNDRFFAVRPEGSVSTLKIQRTERGDSAVYLCASSYGTSATDTQYFGPGTRLTVL.